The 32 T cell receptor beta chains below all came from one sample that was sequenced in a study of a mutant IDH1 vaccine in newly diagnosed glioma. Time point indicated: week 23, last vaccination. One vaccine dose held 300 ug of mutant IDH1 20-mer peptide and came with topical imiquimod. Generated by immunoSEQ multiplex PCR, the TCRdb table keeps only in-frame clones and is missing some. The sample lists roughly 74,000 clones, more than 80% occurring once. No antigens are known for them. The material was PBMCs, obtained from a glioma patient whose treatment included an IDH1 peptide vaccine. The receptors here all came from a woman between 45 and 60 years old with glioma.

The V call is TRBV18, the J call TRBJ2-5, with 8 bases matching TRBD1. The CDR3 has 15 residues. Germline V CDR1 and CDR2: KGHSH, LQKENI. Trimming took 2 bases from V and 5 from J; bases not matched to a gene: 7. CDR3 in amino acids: CASSPMAGGPETQYF. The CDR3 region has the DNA TGTGCCAGCTCACCAATGGCAGGGGGCCCGGAGACCCAGTACTTC.

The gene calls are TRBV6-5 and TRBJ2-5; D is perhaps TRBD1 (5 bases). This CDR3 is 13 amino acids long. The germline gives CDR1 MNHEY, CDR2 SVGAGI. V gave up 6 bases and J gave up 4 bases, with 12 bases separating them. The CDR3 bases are TGTGCCAGCAGGAGGCTTAGGGGAGAGACCCAGTACTTC. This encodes CASRRLRGETQYF.

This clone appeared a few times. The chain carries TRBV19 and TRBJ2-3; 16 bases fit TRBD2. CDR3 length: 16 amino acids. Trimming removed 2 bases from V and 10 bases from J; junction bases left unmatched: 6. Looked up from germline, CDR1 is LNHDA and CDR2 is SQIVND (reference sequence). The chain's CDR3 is CASSIPGTSGRAAQYF. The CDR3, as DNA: TGTGCCAGTAGTATACCCGGGACTAGCGGGAGGGCGGCGCAGTATTTT. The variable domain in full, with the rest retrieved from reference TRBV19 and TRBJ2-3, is DGGITQSPKYLFRKEGQNVTLSCEQNLNHDAMYWYRQDPGQGLRLIYYSQIVNDFQKGDIAEGYSVSREKKESFPLTVTSAQKNPTAFYLCASSIPGTSGRAAQYFGPGTRLTVL.

DNA of the CDR3: TGTGCCAGCAGCCGGACAGGCTCTGGAGAGCCCCAGCATTTT. This gives the protein CASSRTGSGEPQHF. The V gene is TRBV6-8, the J gene TRBJ1-5; 7 bases map to TRBD1. The CDR3 has 14 amino acids. V shed 6 bases and J 8 bases; nucleotides not matched to a gene: 10. Germline V gene lookup returns CDR1 MNHGY and CDR2 SAAAGT.

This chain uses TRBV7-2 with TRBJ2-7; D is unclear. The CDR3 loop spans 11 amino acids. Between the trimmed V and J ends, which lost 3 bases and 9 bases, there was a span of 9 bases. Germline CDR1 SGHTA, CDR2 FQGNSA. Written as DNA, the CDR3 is TGTGCCAGCAGCTTCTTCAGGTGGCAGTACTTC. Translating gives CASSFFRWQYF.

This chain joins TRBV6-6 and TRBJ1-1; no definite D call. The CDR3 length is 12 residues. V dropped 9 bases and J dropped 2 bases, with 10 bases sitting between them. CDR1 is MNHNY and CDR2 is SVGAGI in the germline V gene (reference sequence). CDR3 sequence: CASSVSNTEAFF. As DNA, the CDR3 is TGTGCCAGTTCCGTTTCTAACACTGAAGCTTTCTTT.

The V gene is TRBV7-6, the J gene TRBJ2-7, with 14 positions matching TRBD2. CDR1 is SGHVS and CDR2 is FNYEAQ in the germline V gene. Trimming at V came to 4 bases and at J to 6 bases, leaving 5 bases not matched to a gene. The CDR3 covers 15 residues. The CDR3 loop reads CASSSTSGRALEQYF. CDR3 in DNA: TGTGCCAGCAGCTCGACTAGCGGGAGGGCCCTCGAGCAGTACTTC.

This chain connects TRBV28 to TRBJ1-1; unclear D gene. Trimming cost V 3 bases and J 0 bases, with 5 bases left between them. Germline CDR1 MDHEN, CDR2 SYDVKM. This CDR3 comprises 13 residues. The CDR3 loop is CASSLVVNTEAFF. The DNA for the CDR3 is TGTGCCAGCAGTTTGGTAGTGAACACTGAAGCTTTCTTT.

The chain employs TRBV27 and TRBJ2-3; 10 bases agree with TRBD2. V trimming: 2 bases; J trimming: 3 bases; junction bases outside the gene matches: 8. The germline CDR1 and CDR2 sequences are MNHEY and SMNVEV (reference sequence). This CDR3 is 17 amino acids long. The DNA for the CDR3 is TGTGCCAGCAGTTTAAGGCCTAGCGGGAGTCGGACAGATACGCAGTATTTT. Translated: CASSLRPSGSRTDTQYF.

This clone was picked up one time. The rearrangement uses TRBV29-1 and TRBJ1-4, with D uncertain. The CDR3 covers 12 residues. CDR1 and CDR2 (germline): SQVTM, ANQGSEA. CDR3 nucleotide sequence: TGCACCGTCGGGATTTCTAATGAAAAACTGTTTTTT. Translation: CTVGISNEKLFF.

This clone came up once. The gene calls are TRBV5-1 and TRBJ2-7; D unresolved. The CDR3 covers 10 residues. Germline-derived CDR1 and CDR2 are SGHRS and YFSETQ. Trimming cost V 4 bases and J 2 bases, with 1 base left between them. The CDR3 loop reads CASSAYEQYF. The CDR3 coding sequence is TGCGCCAGCAGCGCCTACGAGCAGTACTTC.

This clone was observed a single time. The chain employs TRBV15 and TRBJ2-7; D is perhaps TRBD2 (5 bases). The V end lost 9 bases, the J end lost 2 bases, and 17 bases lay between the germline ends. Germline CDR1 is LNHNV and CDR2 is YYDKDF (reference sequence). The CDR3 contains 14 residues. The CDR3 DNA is TGTGCCACTAGGGATGCGGGCACTCCCTACGAGCAGTACTTC. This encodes CATRDAGTPYEQYF.

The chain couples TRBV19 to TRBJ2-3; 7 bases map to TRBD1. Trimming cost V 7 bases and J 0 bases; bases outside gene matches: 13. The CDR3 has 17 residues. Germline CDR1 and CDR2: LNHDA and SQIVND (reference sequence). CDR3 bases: TGTGCCAGTAACCCAGCCAGACAGGGTATTAGCACAGATACGCAGTATTTT. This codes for CASNPARQGISTDTQYF.

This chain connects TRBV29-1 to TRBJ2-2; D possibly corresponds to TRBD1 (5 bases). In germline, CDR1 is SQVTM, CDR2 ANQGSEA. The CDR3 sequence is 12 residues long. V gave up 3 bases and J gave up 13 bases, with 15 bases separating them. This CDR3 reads CSVEIRPGRLFF. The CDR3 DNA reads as TGCAGCGTTGAGATTCGGCCAGGGCGGCTGTTTTTT.

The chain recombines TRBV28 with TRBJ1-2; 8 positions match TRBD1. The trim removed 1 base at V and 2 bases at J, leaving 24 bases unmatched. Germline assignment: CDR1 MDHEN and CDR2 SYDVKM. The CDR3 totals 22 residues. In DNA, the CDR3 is TGTGCCAGCAGTTTATTGAGTGCCGTAGTGGTTAGCGCGGACAGGGCGAACTATGGCTACACCTTC. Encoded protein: CASSLLSAVVVSADRANYGYTF.

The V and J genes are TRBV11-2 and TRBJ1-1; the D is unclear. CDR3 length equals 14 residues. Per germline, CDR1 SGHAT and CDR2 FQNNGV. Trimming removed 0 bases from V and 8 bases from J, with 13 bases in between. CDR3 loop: CASSLEALRVEAFF. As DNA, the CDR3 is TGTGCCAGCAGCTTAGAAGCGCTGCGGGTAGAAGCTTTCTTT.

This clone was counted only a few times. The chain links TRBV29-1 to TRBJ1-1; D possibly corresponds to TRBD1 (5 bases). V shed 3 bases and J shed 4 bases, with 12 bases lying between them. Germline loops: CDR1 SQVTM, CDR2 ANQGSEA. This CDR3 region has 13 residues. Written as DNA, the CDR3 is TGCAGCGTTGAGGATCGAGGGGCCACTGAAGCTTTCTTT. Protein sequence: CSVEDRGATEAFF.

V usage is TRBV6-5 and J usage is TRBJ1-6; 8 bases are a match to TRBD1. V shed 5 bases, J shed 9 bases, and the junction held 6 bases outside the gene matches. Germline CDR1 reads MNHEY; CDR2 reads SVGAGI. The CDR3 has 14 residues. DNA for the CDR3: TGTGCCAGCAGTCCCGACAGGGGAGGTTCACCCCTCCACTTT. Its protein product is CASSPDRGGSPLHF.

The CDR3: CASSRGTSDSYEQYF. Here the CDR3 DNA reads TGCGCCAGCAGCCGTGGGACTAGCGACTCCTACGAGCAGTACTTC. The V gene is TRBV5-1, the J gene TRBJ2-5; 10 bases are a match to TRBD2. TRBJ2-7 explains the end of the DNA better; the J call may be wrong. In germline, CDR1 is SGHRS, CDR2 YFSETQ. This CDR3 is built from 15 residues.

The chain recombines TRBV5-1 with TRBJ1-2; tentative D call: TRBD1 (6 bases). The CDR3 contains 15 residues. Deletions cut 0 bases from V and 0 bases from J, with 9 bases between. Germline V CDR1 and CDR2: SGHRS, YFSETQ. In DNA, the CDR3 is TGCGCCAGCAGCTTGGAGGGGGGAGCTAACTATGGCTACACCTTC. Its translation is CASSLEGGANYGYTF. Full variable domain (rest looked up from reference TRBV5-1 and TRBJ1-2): KAGVTQTPRYLIKTRGQQVTLSCSPISGHRSVSWYQQTPGQGLQFLFEYFSETQRNKGNFPGRFSGRQFSNSRSEMNVSTLELGDSALYLCASSLEGGANYGYTFGSGTRLTVV.

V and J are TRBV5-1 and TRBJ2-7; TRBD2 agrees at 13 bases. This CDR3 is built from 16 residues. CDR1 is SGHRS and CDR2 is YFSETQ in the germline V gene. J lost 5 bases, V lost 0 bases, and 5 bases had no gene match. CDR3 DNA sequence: TGCGCCAGCAGCTTGGCCGGGACTAGCGGGGCAAACGAGCAGTACTTC. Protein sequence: CASSLAGTSGANEQYF.

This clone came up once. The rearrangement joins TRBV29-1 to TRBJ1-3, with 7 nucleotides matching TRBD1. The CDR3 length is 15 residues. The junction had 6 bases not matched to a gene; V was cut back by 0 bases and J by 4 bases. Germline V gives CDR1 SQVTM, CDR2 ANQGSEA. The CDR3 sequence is CSVEETRGLGNTIYF. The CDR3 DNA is TGCAGCGTTGAAGAAACCAGGGGGTTAGGAAACACCATATATTTT.

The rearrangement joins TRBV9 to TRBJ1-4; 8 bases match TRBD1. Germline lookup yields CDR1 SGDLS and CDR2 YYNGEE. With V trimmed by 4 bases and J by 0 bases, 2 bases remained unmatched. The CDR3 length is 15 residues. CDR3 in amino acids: CASSTTGATNEKLFF. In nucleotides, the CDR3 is TGTGCCAGCAGCACGACAGGGGCAACTAATGAAAAACTGTTTTTT.

In DNA form, the CDR3 reads TGCGCCAGCAGCCAAGTCATCGCCCGGGACAGGGAGGACTATGGCTACACCTTC. Translated: CASSQVIARDREDYGYTF. This rearrangement joins TRBV4-1 to TRBJ1-2; TRBD1 aligns across 9 bases. Losses at the gene ends were 1 base for V and 3 bases for J; bases not matched to a gene: 12. Germline V gives CDR1 MGHRA, CDR2 YSYEKL. The CDR3 has 18 amino acids.

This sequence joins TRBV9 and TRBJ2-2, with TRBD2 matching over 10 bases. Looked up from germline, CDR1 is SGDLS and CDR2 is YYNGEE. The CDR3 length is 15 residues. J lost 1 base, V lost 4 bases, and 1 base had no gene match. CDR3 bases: TGTGCCAGCAGCTCTAGCGGGAGGAACACCGGGGAGCTGTTTTTT. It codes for CASSSSGRNTGELFF.

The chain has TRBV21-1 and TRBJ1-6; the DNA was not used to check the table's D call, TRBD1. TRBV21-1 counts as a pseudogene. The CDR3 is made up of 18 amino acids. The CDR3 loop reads CASSKGDPGQGWNSPLHF. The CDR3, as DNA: TGTGCCAGCAGCAAAGGTGACCCCGGACAGGGGTGGAATTCACCCCTCCACTTT.

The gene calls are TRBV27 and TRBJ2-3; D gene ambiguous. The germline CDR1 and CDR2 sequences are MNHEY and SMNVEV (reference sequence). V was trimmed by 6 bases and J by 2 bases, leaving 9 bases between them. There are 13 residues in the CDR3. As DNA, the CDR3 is TGTGCCAGCAGAGGGATAGACACAGATACGCAGTATTTT. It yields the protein CASRGIDTDTQYF.

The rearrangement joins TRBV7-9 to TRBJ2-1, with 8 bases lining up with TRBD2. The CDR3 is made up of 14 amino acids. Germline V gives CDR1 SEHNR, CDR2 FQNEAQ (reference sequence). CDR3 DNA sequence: TGTGCAAGCCTAGCGGGCCCGACCTACAATGAGCAGTTCTTC. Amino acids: CASLAGPTYNEQFF.

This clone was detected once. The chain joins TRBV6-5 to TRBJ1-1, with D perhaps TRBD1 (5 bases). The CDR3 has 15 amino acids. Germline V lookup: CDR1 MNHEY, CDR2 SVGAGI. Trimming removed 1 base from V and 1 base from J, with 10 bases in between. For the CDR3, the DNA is TGTGCCAGCAGTTACTATGGCAGGGCGAACACTGAAGCTTTCTTT. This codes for CASSYYGRANTEAFF.

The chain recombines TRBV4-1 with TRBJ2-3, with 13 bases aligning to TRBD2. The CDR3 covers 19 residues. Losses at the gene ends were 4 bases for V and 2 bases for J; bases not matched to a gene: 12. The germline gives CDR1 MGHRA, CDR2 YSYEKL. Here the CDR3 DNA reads TGCGCCAGCAGCCCCCAACTAGCGGGAGGGCGCGGGGTCACAGATACGCAGTATTTT. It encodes CASSPQLAGGRGVTDTQYF.

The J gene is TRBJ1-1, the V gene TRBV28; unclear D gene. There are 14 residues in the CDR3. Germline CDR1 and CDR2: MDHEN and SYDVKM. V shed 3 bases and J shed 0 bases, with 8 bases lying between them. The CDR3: CASSFGVLNTEAFF. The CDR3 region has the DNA TGTGCCAGCAGTTTCGGGGTCTTGAACACTGAAGCTTTCTTT.

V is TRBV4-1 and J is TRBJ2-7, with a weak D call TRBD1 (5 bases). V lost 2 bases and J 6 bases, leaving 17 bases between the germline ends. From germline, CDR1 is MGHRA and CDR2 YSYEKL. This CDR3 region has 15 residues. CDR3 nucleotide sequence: TGCGCCAGCAGCCAAAGGGTAGGGGAAAAGGGCGAGCAGTACTTC. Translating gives CASSQRVGEKGEQYF.